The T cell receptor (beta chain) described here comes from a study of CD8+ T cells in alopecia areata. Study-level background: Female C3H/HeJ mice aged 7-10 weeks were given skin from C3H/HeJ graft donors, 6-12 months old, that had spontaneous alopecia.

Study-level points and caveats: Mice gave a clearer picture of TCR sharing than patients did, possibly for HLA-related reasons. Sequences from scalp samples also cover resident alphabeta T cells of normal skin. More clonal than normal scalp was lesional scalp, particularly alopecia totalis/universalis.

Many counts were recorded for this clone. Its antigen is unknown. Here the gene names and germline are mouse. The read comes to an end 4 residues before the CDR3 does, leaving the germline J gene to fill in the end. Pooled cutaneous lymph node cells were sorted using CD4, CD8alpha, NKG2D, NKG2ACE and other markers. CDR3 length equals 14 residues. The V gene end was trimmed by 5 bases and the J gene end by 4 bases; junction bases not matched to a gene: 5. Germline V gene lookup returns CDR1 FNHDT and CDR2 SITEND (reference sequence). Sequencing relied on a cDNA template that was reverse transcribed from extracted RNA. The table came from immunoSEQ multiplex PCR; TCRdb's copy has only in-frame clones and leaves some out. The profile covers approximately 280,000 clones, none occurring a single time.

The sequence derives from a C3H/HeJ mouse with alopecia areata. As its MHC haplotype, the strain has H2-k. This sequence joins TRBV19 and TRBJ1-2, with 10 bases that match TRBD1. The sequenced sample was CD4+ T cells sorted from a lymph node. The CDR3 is CASRTGGAGSDYTF. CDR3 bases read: TGTGCCAGCAGGACAGGGGGCGCGGGCTCC.